This entry lists 6 T cell receptor beta chains sequenced from one sample in a study of beta chain features in type 1 diabetes. Their antigens are not known. Study results and caveats: Moderate but significant shortening of TCRB CDR3s was recorded in all four CD4+ subsets from Type 1 diabetes patients.

Investigators reverse transcribed all isolated RNA, so they sequenced expressed TCRB transcripts. Profiled with immunoSEQ multiplex PCR; TCRdb holds only in-frame clones, not every one. The sample lists under 70,000 clones; 55% to 75% were seen once. The material sequenced was stem cell memory CD4+ T cells from blood. Every receptor here comes from a woman between 25 and 40 years old with type 1 diabetes.

V usage is TRBV9 and J usage is TRBJ2-7; 7 nucleotides align to TRBD1. Germline CDR1 reads SGDLS; CDR2 reads YYNGEE. The V gene end was trimmed by 3 bases and the J gene end by 4 bases; junction bases not matched to a gene: 10. The CDR3 loop spans 15 amino acids. In DNA, the CDR3 is TGTGCCAGCAGCGCGGGACCGGGACAGCTATACGAGCAGTACTTC. Protein product: CASSAGPGQLYEQYF.

In this sample, this clone turned up once. The chain has TRBV25-1 and TRBJ1-5, with 9 bases fitting TRBD1. Trimming at V came to 3 bases and at J to 7 bases, leaving 1 base not matched to a gene. There are 13 residues in the CDR3. Germline lookup yields CDR1 MGHDK and CDR2 SYGVNS. The CDR3 protein is CASSETGGQPQHF. CDR3 bases: TGTGCCAGCAGTGAGACAGGGGGGCAGCCCCAGCATTTT. Full variable domain (outside the CDR3, taken from reference TRBV25-1 and TRBJ1-5): EADIYQTPRYLVIGTGKKITLECSQTMGHDKMYWYQQDPGMELHLIHYSYGVNSTEKGDLSSESTVSRIRTEHFPLTLESARPSHTSQYLCASSETGGQPQHFGDGTRLSIL.

The rearrangement uses TRBV29-1 and TRBJ2-3; no clear D. V lost 0 bases and J 2 bases, leaving 9 bases between the germline ends. This CDR3 is 14 amino acids long. Germline lookup yields CDR1 SQVTM and CDR2 ANQGSEA. CDR3 in DNA: TGCAGCGTTGAAGATGGAGCGTTCACAGATACGCAGTATTTT. It specifies CSVEDGAFTDTQYF.

This chain links TRBV5-1 with TRBJ2-5, with D unresolved. The CDR3 is 12 residues long. V was shortened by 4 bases and J by 3 bases, with 7 bases between the two germline ends. Germline V gene sequence: CDR1 SGHRS, CDR2 YFSETQ. The CDR3 coding sequence is TGCGCCAGCAGCCCCAATGAAGAGACCCAGTACTTC. Translated, it gives CASSPNEETQYF.

The CDR3 loop is CASRVQITEKTQYF. The CDR3 DNA is TGTGCCAGTAGGGTACAGATCACCGAAAAGACCCAGTACTTC. V usage is TRBV19 and J usage is TRBJ2-5; D unresolved. From germline, CDR1 is LNHDA and CDR2 SQIVND (reference sequence). V gave up 6 bases and J gave up 6 bases, with 17 bases separating them. This CDR3 comprises 14 residues.

The chain uses TRBV30 and TRBJ1-4, with TRBD1 matching over 7 bases. CDR3 length: 13 residues. The germline CDR1 and CDR2 sequences are GTSNPN and SVGIG (reference sequence). V gave up 0 bases and J gave up 11 bases; unmatched junction bases: 6. The CDR3 sequence is CAWSVRGRGKLFF. CDR3 nucleotides: TGTGCCTGGAGTGTTAGGGGGCGCGGGAAACTGTTTTTT.